The present entry profiles one TCR beta chain with its context. As yet, its antigen is unknown. The germline gives CDR1 SEHNR, CDR2 FQNEAQ (reference sequence). There are 15 residues in the CDR3. Trimming took off 5 bases at V and 8 bases at J, with 21 bases between the two ends. The data are from a study of type 1 regulatory T cells. Study-wide context: T-allo10 is a Tr1-enriched, alloantigen-specific CD4 T cell product made in vitro. Findings and limits, study-wide: Compared with non-type 1 regulatory T cells, type 1 regulatory T cells showed a more restricted TCR repertoire.

TCRdb ran MiXCR on the reads and lists one entry per CDR3 protein. The data hold about 67,000 distinct CDR3 sequences, with more than 45% observed a single time. This rearrangement joins TRBV7-9 to TRBJ1-2; TRBD1 might be the D (5 bases). The origin of this receptor is a human donor in good health. Sequenced sample: cultured non-Tr1 T cells, either the whole culture or a sorted T cell fraction (not recorded which). The CDR3 here is CASSPGGGDVGGYTF. The CDR3 DNA follows: TGTGCCAGCAGCCCCGGGGGAGGGGACGTCGGGGGCTACACCTTC.